These 7 T cell receptor beta chains originate from one sample sequenced in a study of beta chain features in type 1 diabetes listed by TCRdb under 2018. The library was generated by the immunoSEQ multiplex PCR assay. The entire amount of isolated RNA was reverse transcribed using the High Capacity cDNA Reverse Transcription Kit, so the sequenced TCRB transcripts were expressed ones. Here the immuneACCESS table is served through TCRdb, limited to in-frame sequences with V and J called. Missing clones are a known gap in these copies; in checked studies unresolved V genes cover under half, and the rest lacks a known reason. This sample lists 300,000 to 400,000 clones; about 13% were detected once. The ten largest clones take up roughly 0.015% of the sample. These receptors' targets are unknown. What the work shows at the level of the full study, not this receptor alone: In all four CD4+ subsets, TCRB CDR3 length was moderately but significantly shorter in type 1 diabetes patients.

Sequencing used naive CD4+ T cells from blood. Sample cell subset or site, as interpreted from the label and publication: true naive CD4+ T cells. The receptors here all came from a woman under 30 with type 1 diabetes.

The table lists this clone with a few counts. This chain joins TRBV27 and TRBJ2-7; D perhaps matches TRBD1 (5 bases). CDR1 MNHEY and CDR2 SMNVEV come from the germline V gene (reference sequence). The CDR3 extends over 11 amino acids. Trimming took off 6 bases at V and 6 bases at J, with 9 bases between the two ends. CDR3 sequence (DNA): TGTGCCAGCAGCGCAACAGGCGAGCAGTACTTC. Translating it yields CASSATGEQYF.

The sample holds a few counts of this clone. The CDR3 reads CASPSVCDEQYF. The CDR3 DNA reads TGTGCCAGCCCATCGGTTTGTGACGAGCAGTACTTC. This sequence joins TRBV2 and TRBJ2-7, with no clear D. Germline V gene data show CDR1 as SNHLY and CDR2 as FYNNEI. This CDR3 has 12 residues. Trimming cost V 8 bases and J 5 bases, with 13 bases left between them.

The genes are TRBV6-5 and TRBJ1-1, with 7 bases fitting TRBD1. Germline loops: CDR1 MNHEY, CDR2 SVGAGI. CDR3 length equals 14 residues. V was clipped by 0 bases and J by 5 bases; unmatched bases: 3. The CDR3 sequence is CASSYSRQGTEAFF. CDR3 nucleotide sequence: TGTGCCAGCAGTTACTCGAGACAGGGTACTGAAGCTTTCTTT.

This clone occurred a few times. CDR3 protein: CASSPNGGSGNTIYF. DNA of the CDR3: TGTGCCAGCAGCCCCAACGGCGGTTCTGGAAACACCATATATTTT. The chain carries TRBV7-9 and TRBJ1-3; D is undetermined. The V gene's germline CDR1 is SEHNR and CDR2 FQNEAQ (reference sequence). V lost 5 bases, J lost 1 base, and 12 bases lay in between. This CDR3 comprises 15 residues.

This clone was detected only a few times. The V call is TRBV2, the J call TRBJ1-1; possible D gene TRBD1, 6 bases. Germline V gives CDR1 SNHLY, CDR2 FYNNEI. Trimming removed 6 bases at V and 1 base at J, with 9 bases between. CDR3 length: 13 amino acids. CDR3 in DNA: TGTGCCAGCAGGGGGGCCGCGAACACTGAAGCTTTCTTT. Translated: CASRGAANTEAFF.

V usage is TRBV4-1 and J usage is TRBJ2-5; 7 bases fit TRBD2. V was clipped by 4 bases and J by 7 bases; unmatched bases: 12. CDR3 length: 15 amino acids. Per germline, CDR1 MGHRA and CDR2 YSYEKL. The CDR3 nucleotides read TGCGCCAGCAGCCCCGTACCAGCGGGGAGGGTGACCCAGTACTTC. This gives the protein CASSPVPAGRVTQYF.

This clone was found a few times. The genes are TRBV30 and TRBJ1-5; D may be TRBD1 (5 bases). With 5 bases removed from V and 7 bases from J, the gap between germline ends came to 15 bases. Germline values: CDR1 GTSNPN, CDR2 SVGIG (reference sequence). This CDR3 region has 13 residues. CDR3 DNA sequence: TGTGCCTGGGGGACTACCGAGCGGCAGCCCCAGCATTTT. Translation: CAWGTTERQPQHF.